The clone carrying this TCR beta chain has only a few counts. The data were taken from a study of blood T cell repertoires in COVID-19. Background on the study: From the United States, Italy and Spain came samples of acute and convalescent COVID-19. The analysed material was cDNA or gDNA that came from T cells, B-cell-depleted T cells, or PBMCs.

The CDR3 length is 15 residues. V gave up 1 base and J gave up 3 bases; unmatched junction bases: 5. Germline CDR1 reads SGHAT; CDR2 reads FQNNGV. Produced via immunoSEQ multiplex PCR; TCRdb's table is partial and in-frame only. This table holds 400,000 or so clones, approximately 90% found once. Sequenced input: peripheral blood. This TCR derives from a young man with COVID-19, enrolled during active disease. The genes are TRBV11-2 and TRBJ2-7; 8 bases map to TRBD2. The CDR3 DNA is TGTGCCAGCAGCTTAGGCGGTAGCGGGAACTACGAGCAGTACTTC. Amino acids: CASSLGGSGNYEQYF.